The rows below give T cell receptor beta chains drawn from one sample of a study of blood T cell repertoires in COVID-19. Assay: immunoSEQ multiplex PCR; the TCRdb copy retains only in-frame clones and omits some. This table holds a few hundred thousand clones, around 87% found once. What was sequenced was PBMCs or T cells enriched from blood (not recorded which). The source of these receptors is a woman aged 40 to 50 who had recovered from COVID-19. Both conserved end residues are part of each CDR3. The order of the fields is D gene, clone size, V gene, J gene, CDR3 protein, CDR3 DNA. A D gene is named only where the DNA matches it firmly. Not all rows give a size; the values are once, few, many and, for expanded clones, a class.

>-|-|TRBV21-1|TRBJ2-7
CAITRNPWYEQYF
TGTGCCATTACCAGGAACCCCTGGTACGAGCAGTACTTC
>-|-|TRBV7-8|TRBJ1-1
CASSLATVSVTTEAFF
TGTGCCAGCAGCTTAGCGACAGTGTCCGTAACAACTGAAGCTTTCTTT
>TRBD1|-|TRBV29-1|TRBJ1-5
CSVSTGANQPQHF
TGCAGCGTTTCTACAGGGGCCAATCAGCCCCAGCATTTT
>TRBD2|-|TRBV27|TRBJ2-3
CASSSLSWGRGGDTQYF
TGTGCCAGCAGTTCGCTAAGTTGGGGGAGGGGCGGGGATACGCAGTATTTT
>-|-|TRBV19|TRBJ2-2
CASSITFGELFF
TGTGCCAGTAGTATAACATTCGGGGAGCTGTTTTTT
>-|once|TRBV6-5|TRBJ1-5
CASSYWQGPSHQPQHF
TGTGCCAGCAGTTACTGGCAGGGTCCTTCCCATCAGCCCCAGCATTTT
>TRBD2|-|TRBV6-1|TRBJ2-7
CASSENGRTSGGQYF
TGTGCCAGCAGTGAAAACGGGCGAACTAGCGGCGGGCAGTACTTC
>-|few|TRBV6-1|TRBJ2-7
CASSEPGSSYEQYF
TGTGCCAGCAGTGAACCAGGCAGCTCCTACGAGCAGTACTTC
>-|-|TRBV2|TRBJ1-1
CASRGPSGTLTEAFF
TGTGCCAGCAGGGGACCTTCCGGGACTCTAACTGAAGCTTTCTTT
>-|-|TRBV3-1/TRBV3-2|TRBJ1-4
CASSQQRGKLFF
TGTGCCAGCAGCCAACAGCGGGGAAAACTGTTTTTT
>-|-|TRBV9|TRBJ1-5
CASSVGHGRQPQHF
TGTGCCAGCAGCGTAGGCCACGGGAGGCAGCCCCAGCATTTT
>-|-|TRBV27|TRBJ1-2
CASSTLGQNVWGYTF
TGTGCCAGCAGTACCCTAGGACAGAACGTCTGGGGCTACACCTTC
>-|once|TRBV6-1|TRBJ1-5
CASSEGWGQPQHF
TGTGCCAGCAGTGAAGGGTGGGGCCAGCCCCAGCATTTT
>-|-|TRBV27|TRBJ1-2
CASSLTMRRGYGYTF
TGTGCCAGCAGTTTAACTATGAGGCGAGGCTATGGCTACACCTTC
>-|-|TRBV19|TRBJ2-7
CASSIGHPYEQYF
TGTGCCAGTAGTATAGGACACCCCTACGAGCAGTACTTC
>-|-|TRBV11-3|TRBJ1-1
CASSQGRDTEAFF
TGTGCCAGCAGTCAGGGGAGGGACACTGAAGCTTTCTTT
>-|-|TRBV9|TRBJ2-2
CASSVALAGELFF
TGTGCCAGCAGCGTAGCACTAGCCGGGGAGCTGTTTTTT
>-|-|TRBV5-1|TRBJ1-1
CASRVEAEAFF
TGCGCCAGCAGGGTGGAGGCGGAAGCTTTCTTT
>TRBD1|-|TRBV9|TRBJ2-2
CASSVVPGQGAGELFF
TGTGCCAGCAGCGTAGTTCCGGGTCAGGGGGCCGGGGAGCTGTTTTTT
>-|-|TRBV7-2|TRBJ2-2
CASSFVGAKNTGELFF
TGTGCCAGCAGCTTTGTAGGGGCGAAGAACACCGGGGAGCTGTTTTTT
>-|once|TRBV29-1|TRBJ2-7
CSVEGGTVQGYEQYF
TGCAGCGTTGAAGGGGGTACGGTTCAGGGCTACGAGCAGTACTTC
>-|-|TRBV24-1|TRBJ2-7
CATSDGHTYEQYF
TGTGCCACCAGTGATGGACACACCTACGAGCAGTACTTC
>-|-|TRBV6-5|TRBJ2-5
CASSYSPIMTGTQYF
TGTGCCAGCAGTTACTCGCCTATTATGACAGGGACCCAGTACTTC
>-|-|TRBV5-4|TRBJ1-2
CASSSYRQFDYGYTF
TGTGCCAGCAGCTCCTATAGACAGTTCGACTATGGCTACACCTTC
>TRBD1|-|TRBV29-1|TRBJ1-5
CSVKTGTGVQPQHF
TGCAGCGTAAAAACCGGGACAGGGGTTCAGCCCCAGCATTTT
>TRBD1|-|TRBV3-1/TRBV3-2|TRBJ1-2
CASSHSDRGDGGYTF
TGTGCCAGCAGTCACTCGGACAGGGGGGACGGTGGCTACACCTTC
>TRBD1|-|TRBV5-1|TRBJ1-3
CASSLAGGNSGNTIYF
TGCGCCAGCAGCTTGGCAGGGGGTAACTCTGGAAACACCATATATTTT
>-|-|TRBV29-1|TRBJ2-3
CSVDRDSRQDTQYF
TGCAGCGTTGACAGGGACTCGCGCCAGGATACGCAGTATTTT
>TRBD2|-|TRBV30|TRBJ2-7
CAWSVLGLEDEQYF
TGTGCCTGGAGTGTACTAGGACTAGAGGACGAGCAGTACTTC
>-|few|TRBV6-5|TRBJ1-2
CASRTTGQPNYGYTF
TGTGCCAGCAGGACGACAGGACAGCCTAACTATGGCTACACCTTC
>-|-|TRBV9|TRBJ1-3
CASSVDGNSGNTIYF
TGTGCCAGCAGCGTAGACGGTAACTCTGGAAACACCATATATTTT
>TRBD1|-|TRBV29-1|TRBJ1-2
CSARQGTVNYGYTF
TGCAGCGCTAGACAGGGGACGGTAAACTATGGCTACACCTTC
>-|-|TRBV19|TRBJ2-2
CASKEEPNTGELFF
TGTGCCAGTAAGGAGGAGCCGAACACCGGGGAGCTGTTTTTT
>TRBD1|-|TRBV5-8|TRBJ1-3
CASSSTGAGNTIYF
TGTGCCAGCAGCAGCACAGGGGCTGGAAACACCATATATTTT
>-|-|TRBV4-2|TRBJ1-2
CASSSFEVNGYTF
TGTGCCAGCAGCAGCTTTGAGGTTAATGGCTACACCTTC
>-|-|TRBV2|TRBJ2-1
CASSEGLNEQFF
TGTGCCAGCAGTGAAGGACTTAATGAGCAGTTCTTC
>TRBD1|-|TRBV7-6|TRBJ1-1
CASRTNPDRGTEAFF
TGTGCCAGCAGAACCAATCCCGACAGGGGTACTGAAGCTTTCTTT
>TRBD2|-|TRBV6-2/TRBV6-3|TRBJ2-3
CASSRRAGLAGADTQYF
TGTGCCAGCAGTCGTCGCGCGGGACTAGCGGGAGCAGATACGCAGTATTTT
>-|-|TRBV9|TRBJ2-3
CASSVGGSGDTQYF
TGTGCCAGCAGCGTAGGCGGTAGCGGAGATACGCAGTATTTT
>-|-|TRBV6-2/TRBV6-3|TRBJ2-2
CASSYQNTGELFF
TGTGCCAGCAGTTACCAGAACACCGGGGAGCTGTTTTTT
>TRBD2|-|TRBV12-3/TRBV12-4|TRBJ2-5
CASSGTSGISQYF
TGTGCCAGCAGCGGGACTAGCGGGATCTCCCAGTACTTC
>-|-|TRBV3-1/TRBV3-2|TRBJ2-1
CASSHRTVGEQFF
TGTGCCAGCAGCCACCGGACAGTTGGGGAGCAGTTCTTC
>-|-|TRBV5-4|TRBJ1-2
CASSLSPGRGANYGYTF
TGTGCCAGCAGCTTGTCTCCAGGGAGGGGTGCAAACTATGGCTACACCTTC
>-|-|TRBV24-1|TRBJ2-1
CATRDGSYNEQFF
TGTGCCACCCGGGATGGGTCCTACAATGAGCAGTTCTTC
>TRBD1|-|TRBV3-1/TRBV3-2|TRBJ1-1
CASSPTGLRLGEAFF
TGTGCCAGCAGCCCGACAGGGCTGAGGTTGGGCGAAGCTTTCTTT
>TRBD1|-|TRBV6-2/TRBV6-3|TRBJ2-1
CASSYPGTGSSYNEQFF
TGTGCCAGCAGTTACCCAGGGACAGGGAGCTCCTACAATGAGCAGTTCTTC
>-|few|TRBV18|TRBJ1-5
CASSPSQGGNQPQHF
TGTGCCAGCTCACCAAGCCAGGGCGGCAATCAGCCCCAGCATTTT